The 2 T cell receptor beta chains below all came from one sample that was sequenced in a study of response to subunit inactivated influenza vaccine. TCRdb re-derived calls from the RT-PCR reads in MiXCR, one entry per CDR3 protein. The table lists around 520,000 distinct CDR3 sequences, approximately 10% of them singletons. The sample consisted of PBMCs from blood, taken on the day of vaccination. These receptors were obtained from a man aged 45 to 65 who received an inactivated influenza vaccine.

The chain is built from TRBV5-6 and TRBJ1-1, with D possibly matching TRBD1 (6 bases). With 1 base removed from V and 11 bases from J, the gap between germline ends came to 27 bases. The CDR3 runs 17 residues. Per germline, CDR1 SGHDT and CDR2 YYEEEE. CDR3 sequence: CASSLYLRPQKGVSAFF. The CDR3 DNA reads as TGTGCCAGCAGCTTGTATCTTCGCCCCCAGAAGGGGGTCTCGGCTTTCTTT.

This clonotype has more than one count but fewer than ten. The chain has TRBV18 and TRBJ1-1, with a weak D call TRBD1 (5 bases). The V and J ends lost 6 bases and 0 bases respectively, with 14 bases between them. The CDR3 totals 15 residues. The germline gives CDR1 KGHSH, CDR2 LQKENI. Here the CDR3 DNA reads TGTGCCAGCTCTTACTTGGGGGAAATGAACACTGAAGCTTTCTTT. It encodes CASSYLGEMNTEAFF. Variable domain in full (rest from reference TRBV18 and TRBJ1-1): NAGVMQNPRHLVRRRGQEARLRCSPMKGHSHVYWYRQLPEEGLKFMVYLQKENIIDESGMPKERFSAEFPKEGPSILRIQQVVRGDSAAYFCASSYLGEMNTEAFFGQGTRLTVV.